The 19 T cell receptor beta chains below come from one sample, sequenced in a study of T cells in localized non-small cell lung cancer. Sequencing was performed with immunoSEQ multiplex PCR; in TCRdb, only in-frame clones are kept and a portion is missing. The sample records about 2,900 clones, around 25% being singletons. The specimen was lung tumor tissue, collected before any cancer treatment. The source of these receptors is a male donor at least 60 years old with stage III lung adenocarcinoma.

V usage is TRBV12-1 and J usage is TRBJ2-7; the DNA was not compared with TRBD2, the D call given in the table. TRBV12-1 is given as a pseudogene. This CDR3 spans 17 amino acids. The CDR3 loop reads CASSFPSTSGRACEQYF. The CDR3, as DNA: TGTGCCAGCAGCTTTCCCTCGACTAGCGGGAGGGCTTGCGAGCAGTACTTC.

The chain recombines TRBV30 with TRBJ1-2, with unresolved D. The V end lost 1 base, the J end lost 9 bases, and 12 bases lay between the germline ends. This CDR3 is built from 12 residues. Per germline, CDR1 GTSNPN and CDR2 SVGIG (reference sequence). The CDR3 nucleotides read TGTGCCTGGAGTGGGGGATTCGGGAGCTACACCTTC. Translating gives CAWSGGFGSYTF.

V and J are TRBV25-1 and TRBJ1-2, with 8 bases that match TRBD1. After removal of 10 bases from V and 4 bases from J, the junction contained 5 bases not matched to a gene. The CDR3 contains 12 residues. Germline CDR1 reads MGHDK; CDR2 reads SYGVNS. The CDR3 nucleotides are TGTGCCACCTCGGACAGGGTCTATGGCTACACCTTC. Encoded protein: CATSDRVYGYTF.

The chain couples TRBV19 to TRBJ1-5; 8 nucleotides match TRBD1. The trim removed 3 bases at V and 7 bases at J, leaving 11 bases unmatched. Germline V gene lookup returns CDR1 LNHDA and CDR2 SQIVND (reference sequence). CDR3 length: 16 amino acids. The CDR3 loop reads CASSIPGQGARQPQHF. The CDR3 coding sequence is TGTGCCAGTAGTATTCCGGGGCAGGGGGCGAGGCAGCCCCAGCATTTT.

This rearrangement joins TRBV12-5 to TRBJ1-6; 7 bases match TRBD1. The CDR3 sequence is 18 residues long. Germline-derived CDR1 and CDR2 are LGHNT and FRNRAP. Unmatched junction bases numbered 19, after V lost 0 bases and J lost 14 bases. CDR3 amino acids: CASGLVQGSGTILRSLHF. The CDR3 DNA reads as TGTGCTAGTGGTTTGGTACAGGGGTCTGGGACCATCCTTCGATCCCTCCACTTT.

This clone was seen only a few times. The chain joins TRBV18 to TRBJ1-1, with TRBD1 identical over 7 bases. The CDR3 is made up of 15 amino acids. Germline assignment: CDR1 KGHSH and CDR2 LQKENI. V shed 6 bases, J shed 1 base, and the junction held 8 bases outside the gene matches. CDR3 sequence reads: CASSLYRGENTEAFF. The CDR3 DNA follows: TGTGCCAGCTCCCTGTACAGGGGCGAGAACACTGAAGCTTTCTTT.

This clone is termed large. The J gene is TRBJ1-1, the V gene TRBV28, with D uncertain. The CDR3 extends over 16 amino acids. Looked up from germline, CDR1 is MDHEN and CDR2 is SYDVKM. Trimming removed 6 bases from V and 0 bases from J, with 17 bases in between. This chain's CDR3 is CASSPPSSSLNTEAFF. The CDR3 DNA reads as TGTGCCAGCAGCCCGCCGTCGAGCAGCCTGAACACTGAAGCTTTCTTT. Full variable domain (remainder filled in from reference TRBV28 and TRBJ1-1): DVKVTQSSRYLVKRTGEKVFLECVQDMDHENMFWYRQDPGLGLRLIYFSYDVKMKEKGDIPEGYSVSREKKERFSLILESASTNQTSMYLCASSPPSSSLNTEAFFGQGTRLTVV.

There are a few counts of this clone. CDR3 region: CASSLIMGGRTGELFF. The CDR3 coding sequence is TGTGCCAGCAGCTTAATAATGGGGGGCCGAACCGGGGAGCTGTTTTTT. This chain connects TRBV11-3 to TRBJ2-2; the D gene could be TRBD1 or TRBD2 (6 bases each). V shed 2 bases and J shed 5 bases, with 15 bases lying between them. The CDR3 has 16 residues. Germline CDR1 and CDR2: SGHNT and YENEEA.

The chain combines TRBV7-5 with TRBJ1-4. TRBV7-5 is given as a pseudogene. The CDR3 is 15 residues long. The CDR3 loop reads CASSLDTGGGEKLFF. The CDR3 nucleotides are TGTGCCAGCAGCTTAGATACTGGGGGTGGTGAAAAACTGTTTTTT.

The chain carries TRBV9 and TRBJ1-1, with D unresolved. CDR1 is SGDLS and CDR2 is YYNGEE in the germline V gene. The length of the CDR3 is 14 residues. V lost 2 bases and J 0 bases, leaving 8 bases between the germline ends. The CDR3 sequence: CASSVAGVNTEAFF. In nucleotides, the CDR3 is TGTGCCAGCAGCGTTGCTGGGGTGAACACTGAAGCTTTCTTT.

This clone was found a few times. V gene TRBV5-1 combines with J gene TRBJ2-7; 8 positions match TRBD1. V lost 0 bases and J lost 6; bases outside the gene matches: 8. CDR1 and CDR2 from the germline V gene are SGHRS and YFSETQ. The CDR3 sequence is 15 residues long. Written as DNA, the CDR3 is TGCGCCAGCAGCTTGGATTGGACAGGGTCTGGCGAGCAGTACTTC. Residues: CASSLDWTGSGEQYF.

By share of the sample, this clone is medium-sized (0.01 to 0.1%). The rearrangement links TRBV11-3 to TRBJ1-2; 8 nucleotides match TRBD1. Germline V CDR1 and CDR2: SGHNT, YENEEA. This CDR3 is built from 14 residues. Trimming at V came to 6 bases and at J to 5 bases, leaving 8 bases not matched to a gene. For the CDR3, the DNA is TGTGCCAGCAGTACAGAGACAGGGGTATATGGCTACACCTTC. Residues: CASSTETGVYGYTF.

This clone is deemed medium-sized. The gene calls are TRBV6-8 and TRBJ1-2; perhaps TRBD1 as D (5 bases). CDR1 and CDR2 (germline): MNHGY, SAAAGT. The CDR3 spans 13 residues. Trimming left V 8 bases short and J 3 bases short, with 13 bases between. The DNA for the CDR3 is TGTGCCAGCTCTCAGGGTAGCGACTATGGCTACACCTTC. Its translation is CASSQGSDYGYTF.

The rearrangement joins TRBV29-1 to TRBJ1-5; 7 bases match TRBD1. V lost 6 bases to trimming and J lost 3 bases; unmatched junction nucleotides: 5. The CDR3 loop spans 13 amino acids. Looked up from germline, CDR1 is SQVTM and CDR2 is ANQGSEA. CDR3 sequence: CSVTTGTNQPQHF. CDR3 bases: TGCAGCGTAACGACAGGGACCAATCAGCCCCAGCATTTT.

This clone was seen only a few times. This sequence joins TRBV19 and TRBJ1-5; the D is unclear. V was shortened by 5 bases and J by 4 bases, with 15 bases between the two germline ends. The CDR3 covers 15 residues. From germline, CDR1 is LNHDA and CDR2 SQIVND (reference sequence). CDR3 sequence: CASSYRGLKNQPQHF. CDR3 DNA: TGTGCCAGTAGTTATCGTGGGCTAAAAAATCAGCCCCAGCATTTT. Full variable domain (remainder filled in from reference TRBV19 and TRBJ1-5): DGGITQSPKYLFRKEGQNVTLSCEQNLNHDAMYWYRQDPGQGLRLIYYSQIVNDFQKGDIAEGYSVSREKKESFPLTVTSAQKNPTAFYLCASSYRGLKNQPQHFGDGTRLSIL.

This clone was seen a handful of times. This chain connects TRBV10-2 to TRBJ2-2; 8 bases are shared with TRBD2. The ends lost 6 bases at V and 6 bases at J; junction bases unmatched: 12. The CDR3 sequence is 16 residues long. From germline, CDR1 is WSHSY and CDR2 SAAADI. The CDR3 DNA reads as TGCGCCAGCAGAGACCAGCCGGGAGGGCGGGCCGGGGAGCTGTTTTTT. This encodes CASRDQPGGRAGELFF.

This chain links TRBV5-1 with TRBJ1-1; a possible D gene is TRBD1 (5 bases). V lost 1 base to trimming and J lost 0 bases, with 7 bases between them. Germline loops: CDR1 SGHRS, CDR2 YFSETQ. The CDR3 runs 14 residues. In DNA, the CDR3 is TGCGCCAGCAGCTTGACAGGAGTGAACACTGAAGCTTTCTTT. It encodes CASSLTGVNTEAFF.

The chain is built from TRBV15 and TRBJ2-2, with TRBD2 identical over 7 bases. The V segment lost 5 bases and the J segment 6 bases; nucleotides outside the gene matches: 9. In germline, CDR1 is LNHNV, CDR2 YYDKDF (reference sequence). The CDR3 has 15 residues. CDR3: CATSEQRDWAGELFF. DNA for the CDR3: TGTGCCACCAGCGAACAGCGGGATTGGGCCGGGGAGCTGTTTTTT.

This clone was detected a few times. The chain links TRBV6-8 to TRBJ1-1; maybe TRBD1 (5 bases). Germline V gene data show CDR1 as MNHGY and CDR2 as SAAAGT. The germline V and J ends were trimmed by 2 bases and 5 bases, with 12 bases remaining between them. The CDR3 is 14 amino acids. Written as DNA, the CDR3 is TGTGCCAGCAGTTACGTGGGGGGTAGGACTGAAGCTTTCTTT. Translating it yields CASSYVGGRTEAFF.